One and the same sample provided the 32 T cell receptor beta chains below, sequenced in a study of CD8 T cells in ankylosing spondylitis. Study outcomes and limitations: It appeared that ankylosing spondylitis blood was characterized by a TCR beta motif of roughly 8 highly homologous variants.

No cognate antigen is known for these TCRs. A single record per CDR3 protein comes from TCRdb applying MiXCR to the 5' RACE reads. Of under 950,000 distinct CDR3 sequences listed, 19% are singletons. Source material: blood, either unsorted or a sorted T cell fraction (not recorded which). These receptors all stem from a male donor with ankylosing spondylitis.

This clonotype showed up just once. One base away lies a much larger clone, so this may be a sequencing read error. This rearrangement joins TRBV29-1 to TRBJ1-1, with D perhaps matching TRBD1 (5 bases). The CDR3 has 14 amino acids. The V end was cut by 5 bases, the J end by 4 bases, with 17 bases between. The germline CDR1 and CDR2 sequences are SQVTM and ANQGSEA. The CDR3 nucleotides read TGCAGCGTTCGCAGGGCCAGTACTCGCACTGAAGCTTTCTTT. It yields the protein CSVRRASTRTEAFF. The variable domain in full, completed from reference TRBV29-1 and TRBJ1-1, reads SAVISQKPSRDICQRGTSLTIQCQVDSQVTMMFWYRQQPGQSLTLIATANQGSEATYESGFVIDKFPISRPNLTFSTLTVSNMSPEDSSIYLCSVRRASTRTEAFFGQGTRLTVV.

This clonotype came up a few times. This chain connects TRBV10-3 to TRBJ2-5; D is possibly TRBD1 or TRBD2 (5 bases each). Germline loops: CDR1 ENHRY, CDR2 SYGVKD. The length of the CDR3 is 13 residues. V lost 6 bases and J 2 bases, leaving 10 bases between the germline ends. CDR3 coding DNA: TGTGCCATCAGCCTCGGGGCGCAAGAGACCCAGTACTTC. It is translated as CAISLGAQETQYF.

The chain links TRBV6-2 or TRBV6-3 to TRBJ2-1; TRBD2 might be the D (6 bases). The V end lost 7 bases, the J end lost 7 bases, and 17 bases lay between the germline ends. Germline V lookup: CDR1 MNHEY, CDR2 SVGEGT. CDR3 length: 14 residues. CDR3 region: CASNPRAEGNEQFF. The CDR3 nucleotides are TGTGCCAGCAACCCTCGGGCGGAGGGGAATGAGCAGTTCTTC.

The chain employs TRBV5-1 and TRBJ1-2; D is unclear. V was cut by 4 bases and J by 8 bases, with 15 bases left in between. The CDR3 is 13 residues long. Germline V gene data show CDR1 as SGHRS and CDR2 as YFSETQ. In DNA form, the CDR3 reads TGCGCCAGCAGCCCGGACCCCTTTGGGGGCTACACCTTC. The encoded protein is CASSPDPFGGYTF.

This clonotype was counted a few times. The genes are TRBV20-1 and TRBJ2-3; 9 bases agree with TRBD1. This CDR3 is built from 14 residues. Germline V gene sequence: CDR1 DFQATT, CDR2 SNEGSKA (reference sequence). With V trimmed by 3 bases and J by 5 bases, 6 bases remained unmatched. CDR3 region: CSASRDRVVDTQYF. Written as DNA, the CDR3 is TGCAGTGCTAGTAGGGACAGGGTTGTAGATACGCAGTATTTT.

This clonotype was detected only a few times. V gene TRBV19 combines with J gene TRBJ1-1; D uncertain. Trimming cost V 6 bases and J 1 base, with 9 bases left between them. Germline CDR1 is LNHDA and CDR2 is SQIVND (reference sequence). The CDR3 totals 13 residues. The DNA for the CDR3 is TGTGCCAGTAGCGGCGGCTGGAACACTGAAGCTTTCTTT. Its translation: CASSGGWNTEAFF.

This clonotype was observed a few times. The chain has TRBV7-8 and TRBJ1-2; 8 nucleotides line up with TRBD1. Looked up from germline, CDR1 is SGHVS and CDR2 is FQNEAQ. V dropped 3 bases and J dropped 7; count of bases not matched to a gene: 13. This CDR3 comprises 16 residues. CDR3 in amino acids: CASSFDSGGALLGYTF. The CDR3 DNA is TGTGCCAGCAGCTTTGATTCAGGGGGCGCGTTACTTGGCTACACCTTC.

This clonotype came up many times. The chain carries TRBV5-6 and TRBJ2-7, with D uncertain. The CDR3 loop spans 13 amino acids. V lost 1 base and J 0 bases, leaving 5 bases between the germline ends. CDR1 and CDR2 (germline): SGHDT, YYEEEE. The CDR3 nucleotides are TGTGCCAGCAGCTTGCCAGCCTCCTACGAGCAGTACTTC. The encoded protein is CASSLPASYEQYF.

This clonotype was found once. The V and J genes are TRBV5-5 and TRBJ2-7; D gene uncertain. Germline-derived CDR1 and CDR2 are SGHKS and YYEKEE (reference sequence). The V end lost 0 bases, the J end lost 0 bases, and 13 bases lay between the germline ends. There are 16 residues in the CDR3. The chain's CDR3 is CASSLDGLVLSYEQYF. The DNA for the CDR3 is TGTGCCAGCAGCTTGGACGGGCTAGTCCTCTCCTACGAGCAGTACTTC. The full variable domain, with the rest looked up from reference TRBV5-5 and TRBJ2-7, is DAGVTQSPTHLIKTRGQQVTLRCSPISGHKSVSWYQQVLGQGPQFIFQYYEKEERGRGNFPDRFSARQFPNYSSELNVNALLLGDSALYLCASSLDGLVLSYEQYFGPGTRLTVT.

V gene TRBV20-1 combines with J gene TRBJ2-1; D is perhaps TRBD2 (5 bases). The ends were cut back, 4 bases at V and 8 bases at J, with 21 bases in the middle. From germline, CDR1 is DFQATT and CDR2 SNEGSKA (reference sequence). The CDR3 consists of 15 residues. CDR3 nucleotides: TGCAGTGCTAAACAAAAAGCGGCCCGGAGAGATGAGCAGTTCTTC. It translates to CSAKQKAARRDEQFF.

This clonotype occurred a few times. The chain joins TRBV20-1 to TRBJ1-4; TRBD1 matches at 11 bases. CDR3 size: 15 residues. Germline assignment: CDR1 DFQATT and CDR2 SNEGSKA (reference sequence). V was pared by 6 bases and J by 2 bases, with 5 bases of the junction left unmatched. CDR3 loop: CSAKWTGGTNEKLFF. In nucleotides, the CDR3 is TGCAGTGCAAAATGGACAGGGGGCACTAATGAAAAACTGTTTTTT.

This clonotype was found a few times. The DNA of the CDR3 is TGTGCCAGCAGGGTGGGGACAGGGGGTAGGGTCGGGGAGCTGTTTTTT. This gives the protein CASRVGTGGRVGELFF. The J gene is TRBJ2-2, the V gene TRBV12-3 or TRBV12-4; 11 bases are shared with TRBD1. The CDR3 covers 16 residues. Trimming removed 6 bases from V and 7 bases from J; junction bases left unmatched: 10.

The J gene is TRBJ2-1, the V gene TRBV6-1, with a weak D call TRBD2 (5 bases). Trimming left V 4 bases short and J 6 bases short, with 19 bases between. The CDR3 loop spans 16 amino acids. Germline loops: CDR1 MNHNS, CDR2 SASEGT. CDR3 DNA: TGTGCCAGCAGTGCCGGGGTCCCTAGTAACTCCAATGAGCAGTTCTTC. This gives the protein CASSAGVPSNSNEQFF.

The chain carries TRBV27 and TRBJ2-5, with TRBD2 matching over 7 bases. The CDR3 covers 14 residues. CDR1 MNHEY and CDR2 SMNVEV come from the germline V gene (reference sequence). J was trimmed by 6 bases and V by 0 bases; bases with no gene match: 4. The DNA of the CDR3 is TGTGCCAGCAGTTTATCGCGGGAGTGGAAGACCCAGTACTTC. Its protein product is CASSLSREWKTQYF.

This clonotype showed up many times. The rearrangement joins TRBV4-1 to TRBJ1-2; possible D gene TRBD1, 5 bases. V was clipped by 4 bases and J by 6 bases, with 24 bases between them. Germline lookup yields CDR1 MGHRA and CDR2 YSYEKL. The CDR3 extends over 17 amino acids. The DNA for the CDR3 is TGCGCCAGCAGCCCCAGCACGGGGGAGGGCCGTATTCATGGCTACACCTTC. Translation gives CASSPSTGEGRIHGYTF.

This clonotype was observed a handful of times. The J gene is TRBJ2-2, the V gene TRBV5-1; D possibly corresponds to TRBD2 (6 bases). The germline CDR1 and CDR2 sequences are SGHRS and YFSETQ. V dropped 4 bases and J dropped 0 bases, with 13 bases sitting between them. This CDR3 spans 16 amino acids. CDR3 DNA sequence: TGCGCCAGCAGCCCGACTAGGCACGCGAACACCGGGGAGCTGTTTTTT. Its protein product is CASSPTRHANTGELFF.

In this sample, this clonotype turned up once. V and J are TRBV20-1 and TRBJ1-5; perhaps TRBD1 as D (6 bases). This CDR3 region has 14 residues. The germline gives CDR1 DFQATT, CDR2 SNEGSKA (reference sequence). V gave up 4 bases and J gave up 15 bases, with 25 bases separating them. In DNA form, the CDR3 reads TGCAGTGCTATATTCATCCCTGGACAGTCGAGGGGGCATTTT. It translates to CSAIFIPGQSRGHF.

This sequence joins TRBV2 and TRBJ1-5; 9 bases are a match to TRBD1. The CDR3 contains 14 residues. V lost 6 bases to trimming and J lost 7 bases; unmatched junction nucleotides: 7. Germline CDR1 SNHLY, CDR2 FYNNEI. The CDR3 spells CASSADRGGQPQHF. DNA of the CDR3: TGTGCCAGCAGCGCGGACAGGGGCGGACAGCCCCAGCATTTT.

The CDR3 DNA is TGTGCCAGCAGTTACGGGGGAGGACAGGGCACAGATACGCAGTATTTT. This sequence encodes CASSYGGGQGTDTQYF. This chain links TRBV6-5 with TRBJ2-3, with a tentative D call TRBD1 (7 bases). CDR3 size: 16 residues. The V end was cut by 2 bases, the J end by 1 base, with 13 bases between. CDR1 is MNHEY, CDR2 SVGAGI, per germline.

This clonotype was detected only a few times. J is TRBJ2-7 and V is TRBV12-3 or TRBV12-4, with 9 bases identical to TRBD1. The CDR3 is made up of 15 amino acids. V lost 4 bases, J lost 2 bases, and 6 bases stayed unmatched. The CDR3 sequence is CASSWGTGRTYEQYF. DNA for the CDR3: TGTGCCAGCAGTTGGGGGACAGGGAGGACCTACGAGCAGTACTTC.

The genes are TRBV12-3 or TRBV12-4 and TRBJ2-7, with TRBD2 matching 7 bases. This CDR3 spans 13 amino acids. V shed 6 bases, J shed 6 bases, and the junction held 8 bases outside the gene matches. The CDR3 loop reads CASSRAGRGEQYF. As DNA, the CDR3 is TGTGCCAGCAGCCGAGCGGGACGGGGCGAGCAGTACTTC.

The chain links TRBV4-1 to TRBJ1-5; 11 bases align to TRBD1. CDR3 length: 17 residues. The germline gives CDR1 MGHRA, CDR2 YSYEKL. With V trimmed by 3 bases and J by 6 bases, 10 bases remained unmatched. The CDR3 DNA sequence: TGCGCCAGCAGCCAGAATCCCGGACAGGGGGCTGGTCAGCCCCAGCATTTT. Amino acids: CASSQNPGQGAGQPQHF.

A few counts support this clonotype. The chain employs TRBV7-2 and TRBJ1-1; a weak D match, TRBD1 (6 bases). Germline V gene sequence: CDR1 SGHTA, CDR2 FQGNSA. The CDR3 length is 13 residues. The V gene lost 6 bases and the J gene lost 3 bases, with 11 bases spanning the gap. CDR3 sequence (DNA): TGTGCCAGCAGTATAGGACAGTACACTGAAGCTTTCTTT. This codes for CASSIGQYTEAFF.

This chain links TRBV27 with TRBJ2-7; D is unclear. V lost 5 bases, J lost 1 base, and 9 bases lay in between. The CDR3 has 13 residues. The germline V gene encodes CDR1 MNHEY and CDR2 SMNVEV (reference sequence). The CDR3 sequence is CASSRIDSYEQYF. For the CDR3, the DNA is TGTGCCAGCAGTCGGATAGATTCCTACGAGCAGTACTTC.

This clonotype was observed many times. This chain uses TRBV6-4 with TRBJ1-1, with D possibly being TRBD1 (5 bases). Germline CDR1 is MRHNA and CDR2 is SNTAGT. The CDR3 extends over 13 amino acids. Trimming cost V 6 bases and J 1 base, with 9 bases left between them. CDR3 residues: CASSAQGNTEAFF. CDR3 coding DNA: TGTGCCAGCAGCGCTCAGGGGAACACTGAAGCTTTCTTT.

J is TRBJ1-1 and V is TRBV7-9; possible D gene TRBD1, 6 bases. Germline V gene lookup returns CDR1 SEHNR and CDR2 FQNEAQ (reference sequence). V was trimmed by 3 bases and J by 4 bases, leaving 15 bases between them. The CDR3 spans 15 residues. The CDR3 sequence is CASSFPGEGSTEAFF. CDR3 nucleotides: TGTGCCAGCAGCTTCCCAGGGGAAGGGAGCACTGAAGCTTTCTTT.

The chain is built from TRBV15 and TRBJ2-7; 9 bases agree with TRBD1. The V gene end was trimmed by 0 bases and the J gene end by 3 bases; junction bases not matched to a gene: 3. This CDR3 has 15 residues. Germline CDR1 reads LNHNV; CDR2 reads YYDKDF (reference sequence). The chain's CDR3 is CATSRDRDRDYEQYF. For the CDR3, the DNA is TGTGCCACCAGCAGAGATAGGGACAGGGACTACGAGCAGTACTTC.

This clonotype was observed at least ten times. The V gene is TRBV2, the J gene TRBJ2-7; D remains unclear. This CDR3 comprises 10 residues. The V end lost 6 bases, the J end lost 4 bases, and 4 bases lay between the germline ends. CDR1 and CDR2 (germline): SNHLY, FYNNEI. Here the CDR3 reads CASRDYEQYF. The CDR3 DNA reads as TGTGCCAGCAGGGATTACGAGCAGTACTTC.

The table lists this clonotype with a few counts. The chain joins TRBV29-1 to TRBJ2-7, with D unclear. CDR1 and CDR2 from the germline V gene are SQVTM and ANQGSEA. This CDR3 spans 13 amino acids. V dropped 7 bases and J dropped 0 bases, with 13 bases sitting between them. CDR3 sequence reads: CSASPSSSYEQYF. CDR3 DNA: TGCAGCGCCTCCCCGTCCAGCTCCTACGAGCAGTACTTC.

J is TRBJ1-1 and V is TRBV20-1; 7 bases match TRBD1. V shed 5 bases, J shed 2 bases, and the junction held 5 bases outside the gene matches. CDR3 length equals 13 residues. Germline V lookup: CDR1 DFQATT, CDR2 SNEGSKA (reference sequence). The CDR3 region has the DNA TGCAGTGCTCCAGACAGGGTTAACACTGAAGCTTTCTTT. This sequence encodes CSAPDRVNTEAFF.

Only a few counts were recorded for this clonotype. V usage is TRBV20-1 and J usage is TRBJ2-7, with TRBD2 identical over 12 bases. Per germline, CDR1 DFQATT and CDR2 SNEGSKA (reference sequence). This CDR3 is built from 15 residues. The V gene end was trimmed by 6 bases and the J gene end by 3 bases; junction bases not matched to a gene: 9. CDR3 in DNA: TGCAGTGCCCCGAGGACTAGCGGGAACCACTACGAGCAGTACTTC. Translating it yields CSAPRTSGNHYEQYF.

The rearrangement joins TRBV28 to TRBJ2-1; maybe TRBD2 (6 bases). V was cut by 5 bases and J by 8 bases, with 10 bases left in between. The CDR3 covers 12 residues. Germline-derived CDR1 and CDR2 are MDHEN and SYDVKM. The CDR3 nucleotides are TGTGCCAGCAGTGGGACTTTTCATGAGCAGTTCTTC. It specifies CASSGTFHEQFF.